The next 22 T cell receptor beta chains were all read from a single sample in a study of spatial heterogeneity in lung cancer. As for time point: blood at routine non-recurrence follow-up after resection. TCRdb reprocessed the 5' RACE reads with MiXCR, giving one entry per CDR3 protein. Altogether 43,000 or so distinct CDR3 sequences are present, 12% being singletons, with the ten largest covering 30% to 35%. Sequencing was performed on PBMCs, taken at follow-up. The receptors shown here come from a male donor with early-stage non-small cell lung cancer.

This clonotype was seen a handful of times. This chain connects TRBV9 to TRBJ1-1; D gene uncertain. The CDR3 has 14 amino acids. Per the germline V gene, CDR1 is SGDLS and CDR2 is YYNGEE. The V and J ends lost 4 bases and 3 bases respectively, with 13 bases between them. CDR3 amino acids: CASSTSGGHTEAFF. In nucleotides, the CDR3 is TGTGCCAGCAGCACCTCGGGCGGACACACTGAAGCTTTCTTT.

This clonotype was seen many times. The J gene is TRBJ2-5, the V gene TRBV6-2 or TRBV6-3; D may be TRBD2 (6 bases). The CDR3 is made up of 13 amino acids. Trimming took off 2 bases at V and 5 bases at J, with 9 bases between the two ends. CDR1 is MNHEY and CDR2 is SVGEGT in the germline V gene. CDR3 coding DNA: TGTGCCAGCAGTTACGGGGGGACTGAGACCCAGTACTTC. Amino acid sequence: CASSYGGTETQYF.

The table lists this clonotype with many counts. The chain couples TRBV9 to TRBJ1-5, with 12 positions matching TRBD1. With V trimmed by 3 bases and J by 1 base, 2 bases remained unmatched. CDR3 length: 16 amino acids. Germline values: CDR1 SGDLS, CDR2 YYNGEE. CDR3 coding DNA: TGTGCCAGCAGCGAGGGACAGGGGGCGAGCAATCAGCCCCAGCATTTT. Translated, it gives CASSEGQGASNQPQHF.

This clonotype appeared many times. This chain connects TRBV9 to TRBJ1-4; a weak D match, TRBD1 (5 bases). With 1 base removed from V and 8 bases from J, the gap between germline ends came to 12 bases. CDR3 size: 14 residues. Germline-derived CDR1 and CDR2 are SGDLS and YYNGEE. The CDR3 reads CASSVTGLEEKLFF. The CDR3 nucleotides are TGTGCCAGCAGCGTAACGGGGCTAGAGGAAAAACTGTTTTTT.

Only a few counts were recorded for this clonotype. The chain links TRBV6-6 to TRBJ1-4, with D possibly matching TRBD1 (5 bases). V gave up 4 bases and J gave up 4 bases, with 10 bases separating them. The CDR3 sequence is 14 residues long. Germline V lookup: CDR1 MNHNY, CDR2 SVGAGI (reference sequence). The CDR3 loop is CASSWGGDNEKLFF. In DNA, the CDR3 is TGTGCCAGCAGTTGGGGAGGGGATAATGAAAAACTGTTTTTT.

This clonotype was observed many times. This chain connects TRBV7-2 to TRBJ2-2; no clear D gene. V dropped 1 base and J dropped 0 bases, with 3 bases sitting between them. CDR3 length: 14 residues. Germline V gene data show CDR1 as SGHTA and CDR2 as FQGNSA. Here the CDR3 reads CASSLDANTGELFF. As DNA, the CDR3 is TGTGCCAGCAGCTTAGATGCGAACACCGGGGAGCTGTTTTTT.

This clonotype has at least ten counts. V and J are TRBV7-2 and TRBJ1-5; D remains ambiguous. The CDR3 runs 17 residues. V gave up 0 bases and J gave up 1 base, with 13 bases separating them. CDR1 and CDR2 (germline): SGHTA, FQGNSA. CDR3 nucleotide sequence: TGTGCCAGCAGCTTAGCGCCGGGGTTAATGAGCAATCAGCCCCAGCATTTT. Translating gives CASSLAPGLMSNQPQHF.

The V call is TRBV7-3, the J call TRBJ2-1; D perhaps matches TRBD2 (5 bases). Trimming pared 3 bases from V and 9 bases from J, leaving 15 bases between. The CDR3 contains 14 residues. CDR1 is SGHTA and CDR2 is FQGTGA in the germline V gene. The CDR3 DNA sequence: TGTGCCAGCAGCTTCCTAGCTGTGGGCATTGAGCAGTTCTTC. This codes for CASSFLAVGIEQFF.

V and J are TRBV12-3 or TRBV12-4 and TRBJ2-1; TRBD2 matches at 7 bases. The CDR3 is made up of 14 amino acids. J was trimmed by 10 bases and V by 4 bases; bases with no gene match: 10. CDR3 amino acids: CASSSTGGRDEQFF. The CDR3 nucleotides are TGTGCCAGCAGTTCTACCGGGGGGAGGGACGAGCAGTTCTTC.

The table lists this clonotype with a few counts. The CDR3 sequence is CASSLRVSDTQYF. CDR3 DNA sequence: TGCGCCAGCAGCTTGAGGGTCTCAGATACGCAGTATTTT. The V gene is TRBV5-1, the J gene TRBJ2-3; D not resolved. The V gene's germline CDR1 is SGHRS and CDR2 YFSETQ. V lost 1 base and J lost 4, with 7 bases in between. This CDR3 is built from 13 residues.

V usage is TRBV30 and J usage is TRBJ2-3; 7 nucleotides match TRBD1. The CDR3 consists of 14 residues. Losses at the gene ends were 4 bases for V and 3 bases for J; bases not matched to a gene: 7. Germline V gene data show CDR1 as GTSNPN and CDR2 as SVGIG (reference sequence). The DNA for the CDR3 is TGTGCCTGGAATGGGGGACAGATGACAGATACGCAGTATTTT. It is translated as CAWNGGQMTDTQYF. The full variable domain, completed using reference TRBV30 and TRBJ2-3, is SQTIHQWPATLVQPVGSPLSLECTVEGTSNPNLYWYRQAAGRGLQLLFYSVGIGQISSEVPQNLSASRPQDRQFILSSKKLLLSDSGFYLCAWNGGQMTDTQYFGPGTRLTVL.

This clonotype came up many times. The CDR3: CSVGRIPNYGYTF. The CDR3, as DNA: TGCAGCGTTGGGAGAATCCCTAACTATGGCTACACCTTC. This sequence joins TRBV29-1 and TRBJ1-2; D is ambiguous. Looked up from germline, CDR1 is SQVTM and CDR2 is ANQGSEA. V lost 4 bases and J lost 0, with 9 bases in between. The CDR3 runs to 13 residues. Complete variable domain (other parts from reference TRBV29-1 and TRBJ1-2): SAVISQKPSRDICQRGTSLTIQCQVDSQVTMMFWYRQQPGQSLTLIATANQGSEATYESGFVIDKFPISRPNLTFSTLTVSNMSPEDSSIYLCSVGRIPNYGYTFGSGTRLTVV.

This clonotype has a handful of counts. The gene calls are TRBV29-1 and TRBJ1-2; D unresolved. CDR3 length: 13 residues. Germline CDR1 and CDR2: SQVTM and ANQGSEA. V lost 3 bases and J 8 bases, leaving 16 bases between the germline ends. CDR3 amino acids: CSVEEEGPWGYTF. CDR3 coding DNA: TGCAGCGTTGAGGAGGAGGGCCCCTGGGGCTACACCTTC.

The gene calls are TRBV30 and TRBJ2-1; D may match TRBD1 or TRBD2 (6 bases each). The V gene lost 3 bases and the J gene lost 1 base, with 19 bases spanning the gap. CDR1 and CDR2 from the germline V gene are GTSNPN and SVGIG (reference sequence). The CDR3 contains 17 residues. CDR3 DNA: TGTGCCTGGAGGTCGAACAGGGCGGGAAGATCCTACAATGAGCAGTTCTTC. Amino acids: CAWRSNRAGRSYNEQFF.

This rearrangement joins TRBV20-1 to TRBJ2-2; 7 bases agree with TRBD2. The CDR3 covers 13 residues. With V trimmed by 7 bases and J by 2 bases, 4 bases remained unmatched. Germline V gives CDR1 DFQATT, CDR2 SNEGSKA (reference sequence). The CDR3 nucleotides are TGCAGTGTGGCGGGAGACAACACCGGGGAGCTGTTTTTT. Its translation: CSVAGDNTGELFF.

Ten or more counts support this clonotype. The chain uses TRBV7-9 and TRBJ2-7; 8 nucleotides match TRBD2. The length of the CDR3 is 17 residues. Germline V gives CDR1 SEHNR, CDR2 FQNEAQ (reference sequence). The J segment lost 2 bases and the V segment lost 5 bases, leaving 14 bases of the junction unmatched. This chain's CDR3 is CASSGGGGQVVTYEQYF. CDR3 sequence (DNA): TGTGCCAGCAGCGGTGGCGGGGGGCAAGTGGTAACCTACGAGCAGTACTTC.

This clonotype was detected many times. The rearrangement joins TRBV28 to TRBJ2-7, with TRBD1 identical over 8 bases. The CDR3 is 14 amino acids. J was trimmed by 5 bases and V by 5 bases; bases with no gene match: 8. Germline CDR1 and CDR2: MDHEN and SYDVKM. The CDR3 coding sequence is TGTGCCAGCAGTCCGCAGGGGGCGATCCACGAGCAGTACTTC. Protein product: CASSPQGAIHEQYF.

This clonotype was recorded at least ten times. J is TRBJ2-3 and V is TRBV11-2, with 8 nucleotides matching TRBD1. The trim removed 9 bases at V and 2 bases at J, leaving 7 bases unmatched. The CDR3 covers 14 residues. Per the germline V gene, CDR1 is SGHAT and CDR2 is FQNNGV. The CDR3, as DNA: TGTGCCAGTGGGGACAGGTTTTCCACAGATACGCAGTATTTT. Encoded protein: CASGDRFSTDTQYF.

There are a few counts of this clonotype. The chain employs TRBV9 and TRBJ2-4, with D possibly being TRBD2 (6 bases). Trimming stripped 7 bases from V and 0 bases from J, with 11 bases between. The V gene's germline CDR1 is SGDLS and CDR2 YYNGEE. This CDR3 has 14 amino acids. The DNA of the CDR3 is TGTGCCAGCTCTACGGGGGTAGCCAAAAACATTCAGTACTTC. Amino acid sequence: CASSTGVAKNIQYF.

This clonotype was observed many times. The V call is TRBV27, the J call TRBJ2-3; 10 nucleotides match TRBD2. In germline, CDR1 is MNHEY, CDR2 SMNVEV (reference sequence). CDR3 length: 16 amino acids. The V gene end was trimmed by 3 bases and the J gene end by 1 base; junction bases not matched to a gene: 4. The CDR3 sequence is CASSFLTSGGTDTQYF. CDR3 in DNA: TGTGCCAGCAGTTTCCTTACTAGCGGGGGCACAGATACGCAGTATTTT.

The chain joins TRBV30 to TRBJ1-5; D gene ambiguous. The V end lost 2 bases, the J end lost 2 bases, and 7 bases lay between the germline ends. The germline V gene has CDR1 GTSNPN and CDR2 SVGIG (reference sequence). This CDR3 comprises 13 residues. CDR3 DNA sequence: TGTGCCTGGAGTTTCGGTGGCAATCAGCCCCAGCATTTT. This sequence encodes CAWSFGGNQPQHF.

V is TRBV4-3 and J is TRBJ1-5; D is ambiguous. Deletions cut 0 bases from V and 4 bases from J, with 4 bases between. The germline gives CDR1 LGHNA, CDR2 YSLEER. The CDR3 has 13 amino acids. The CDR3 region is CASSQDANQPQHF. The CDR3 DNA reads TGCGCCAGCAGCCAAGATGCTAATCAGCCCCAGCATTTT.